Listed here is a single TCR beta chain. Antigen specificity is unknown. The CDR3 totals 16 residues. Germline V lookup: CDR1 GTSNPN, CDR2 SVGIG (reference sequence). V lost 3 bases and J lost 1, with 13 bases in between. Treatment: around 19 received Ad26.COV2.S at low or high dose, single or two shots; about five received placebo; per-sample allocation not given. Specimens were obtained on day 63 following the first vaccine or placebo injection. Produced via immunoSEQ multiplex PCR; TCRdb's table is partial and in-frame only. The profile covers a few hundred thousand clones, with approximately 88% appearing a single time and less than 4.5% taken by the ten largest. This record belongs to a study of Ad26.COV2.S vaccination and SARS-CoV-2 variants. Overall study: Enrollment placed the donor in the COV1001 Ad26.COV2.S trial arm.

Whole-study findings and limits: Estimates derived from TCR breadth and depth analyses may have underestimated total T cell responses.

Sequencing used peripheral blood, obtained in a trial of Ad26.COV2.S vaccine versus placebo. The chain is built from TRBV30 and TRBJ2-6, with a tentative D call TRBD1 (5 bases). This receptor was obtained from a person between 18 and 65 years old who received the Ad26.COV2.S COVID-19 vaccine or a placebo. Here the CDR3 reads CAWRGLGQSGANVLTF. CDR3 bases: TGTGCCTGGAGGGGTCTTGGACAATCTGGGGCCAACGTCCTGACTTTC.